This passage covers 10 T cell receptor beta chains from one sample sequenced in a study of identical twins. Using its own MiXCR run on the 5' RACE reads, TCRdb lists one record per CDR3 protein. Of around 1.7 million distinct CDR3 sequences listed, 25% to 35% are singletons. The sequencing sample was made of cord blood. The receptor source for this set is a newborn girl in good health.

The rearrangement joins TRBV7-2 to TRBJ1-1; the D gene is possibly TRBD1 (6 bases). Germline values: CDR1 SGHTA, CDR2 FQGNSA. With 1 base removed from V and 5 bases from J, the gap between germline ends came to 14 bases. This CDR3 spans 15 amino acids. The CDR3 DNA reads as TGTGCCAGCAGCTTAGTGGCGGGGGCCAGGACTGAAGCTTTCTTT. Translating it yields CASSLVAGARTEAFF.

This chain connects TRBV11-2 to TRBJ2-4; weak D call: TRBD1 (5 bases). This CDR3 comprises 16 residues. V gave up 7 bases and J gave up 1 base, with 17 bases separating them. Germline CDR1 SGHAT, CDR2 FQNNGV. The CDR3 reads CASTQGPGPAKNIQYF. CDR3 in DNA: TGTGCCAGCACCCAGGGCCCGGGTCCCGCCAAAAACATTCAGTACTTC.

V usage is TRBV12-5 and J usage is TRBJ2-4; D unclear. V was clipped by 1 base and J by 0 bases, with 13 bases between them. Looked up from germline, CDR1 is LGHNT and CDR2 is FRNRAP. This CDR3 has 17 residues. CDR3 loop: CASGLAYRKGAKNIQYF. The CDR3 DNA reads TGTGCTAGTGGTTTGGCGTATCGGAAGGGAGCCAAAAACATTCAGTACTTC.

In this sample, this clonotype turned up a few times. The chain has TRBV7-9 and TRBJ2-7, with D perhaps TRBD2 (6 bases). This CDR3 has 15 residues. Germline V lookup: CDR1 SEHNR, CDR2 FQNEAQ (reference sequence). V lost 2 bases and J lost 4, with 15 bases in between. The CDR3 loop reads CASSLILPGGYEQYF. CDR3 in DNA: TGTGCCAGCAGCTTAATCTTGCCAGGAGGGTACGAGCAGTACTTC. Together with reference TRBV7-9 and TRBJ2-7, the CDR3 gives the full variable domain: DTGVSQNPRHKITKRGQNVTFRCDPISEHNRLYWYRQTLGQGPEFLTYFQNEAQLEKSRLLSDRFSAERPKGSFSTLEIQRTEQGDSAMYLCASSLILPGGYEQYFGPGTRLTVT.

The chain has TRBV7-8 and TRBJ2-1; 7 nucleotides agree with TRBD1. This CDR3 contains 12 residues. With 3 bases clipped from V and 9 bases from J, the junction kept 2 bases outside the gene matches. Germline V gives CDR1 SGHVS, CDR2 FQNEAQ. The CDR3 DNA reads TGTGCCAGCAGCTTCGGGACAGCTGAGCAGTTCTTC. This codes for CASSFGTAEQFF.

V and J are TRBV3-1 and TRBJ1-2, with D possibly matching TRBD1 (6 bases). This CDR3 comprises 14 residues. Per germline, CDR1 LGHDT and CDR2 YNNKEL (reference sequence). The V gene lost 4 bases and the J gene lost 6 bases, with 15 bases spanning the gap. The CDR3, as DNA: TGTGCCAGCAGCCCATACAGGGAGGTGGATGGCTACACCTTC. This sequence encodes CASSPYREVDGYTF.

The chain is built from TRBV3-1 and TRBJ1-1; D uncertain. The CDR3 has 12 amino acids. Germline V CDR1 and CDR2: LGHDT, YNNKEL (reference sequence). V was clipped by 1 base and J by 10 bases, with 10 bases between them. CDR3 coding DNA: TGTGCCAGCAGCCAAGGTCTGCGCGGAGCTTTCTTT. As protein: CASSQGLRGAFF.

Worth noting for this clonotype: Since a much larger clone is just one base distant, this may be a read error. CDR3 nucleotides: TGTGCCAGCAGCGTAGAACTAAGACACTCCTACGAGCAGTACTTC. Protein sequence: CASSVELRHSYEQYF. The chain recombines TRBV9 with TRBJ2-7, with no clear D. CDR3 length equals 15 residues. Trimming pared 0 bases from V and 0 bases from J, leaving 10 bases between. CDR1 is SGDLS and CDR2 is YYNGEE in the germline V gene.

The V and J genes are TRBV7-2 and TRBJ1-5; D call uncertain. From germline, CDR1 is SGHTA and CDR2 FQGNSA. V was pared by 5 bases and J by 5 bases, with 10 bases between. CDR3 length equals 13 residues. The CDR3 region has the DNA TGTGCCAGCAGCCAAGACGGCTATCAGCCCCAGCATTTT. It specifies CASSQDGYQPQHF.

The CDR3 spells CASSDPLGRGVYGYTF. CDR3 bases: TGTGCCAGCAGTGATCCCTTGGGCAGGGGGGTCTATGGCTACACCTTC. The gene calls are TRBV6-1 and TRBJ1-2; TRBD1 aligns across 7 bases. CDR3 length equals 16 residues. The J segment lost 4 bases and the V segment lost 3 bases, leaving 11 bases of the junction unmatched. Per germline, CDR1 MNHNS and CDR2 SASEGT.